Presented here are 24 T cell receptor beta chains from one specimen sequenced in a study of cytomegalovirus exposure and HLA in healthy donors listed by TCRdb under 2017. The library was made by the immunoSEQ multiplex PCR assay. A mixture of 60 forward primers for TCR Vbeta segments and 13 reverse primers for TCR Jbeta segments was used in the multiplex PCR. The clones in this table, taken by TCRdb from immuneACCESS, are in-frame only. Not every clone is retained; where verified, under half of the shortfall comes from an unresolved V gene, and the cause of the rest is unknown. This sample comprises fewer than 100,000 clones, around 84% of them detected only once. Over 4% of the sample is held by the ten biggest clonotypes. The specimen sequenced was PBMCs. These receptors were taken from a woman in her forties in good health and CMV-seropositive.

The rearrangement links TRBV28 to TRBJ2-7; tentative D call: TRBD2 (6 bases). V lost 8 bases to trimming and J lost 3 bases, with 14 bases between them. Germline assignment: CDR1 MDHEN and CDR2 SYDVKM. The CDR3 is made up of 13 amino acids. The CDR3 spells CASQSGLDYEQYF. DNA of the CDR3: TGTGCCAGCCAATCGGGACTTGACTACGAGCAGTACTTC.

This clone came up a few times. This chain connects TRBV7-2 to TRBJ2-1, with D possibly TRBD2 on 5 matching bases. The CDR3 extends over 15 amino acids. The germline V and J ends were trimmed by 1 base and 0 bases, with 7 bases remaining between them. Germline CDR1 SGHTA, CDR2 FQGNSA. CDR3 sequence reads: CASSLGSGSYNEQFF. The CDR3 DNA follows: TGTGCCAGCAGCTTAGGGAGCGGCTCCTACAATGAGCAGTTCTTC.

This clone was seen only a few times. This rearrangement joins TRBV25-1 to TRBJ1-1; D possibly corresponds to TRBD1 (5 bases). Per the germline V gene, CDR1 is MGHDK and CDR2 is SYGVNS. The CDR3 has 16 residues. The ends were cut back, 6 bases at V and 3 bases at J, with 20 bases in the middle. CDR3 in DNA: TGTGCCAGCAGCCCGACATGGGGGGGAGTTGACACTGAAGCTTTCTTT. It encodes CASSPTWGGVDTEAFF.

This chain joins TRBV2 and TRBJ2-7, with 11 positions matching TRBD2. The germline V gene has CDR1 SNHLY and CDR2 FYNNEI. The CDR3 consists of 15 residues. V lost 4 bases and J lost 0; bases outside the gene matches: 2. The chain's CDR3 is CASSGLAGSSYEQYF. The DNA for the CDR3 is TGTGCCAGCAGTGGACTAGCGGGAAGCTCCTACGAGCAGTACTTC.

The rearrangement joins TRBV11-3 to TRBJ1-3; TRBD1 aligns across 11 bases. The CDR3 sequence is 16 residues long. The germline gives CDR1 SGHNT, CDR2 YENEEA. J gave up 3 bases and V 5 bases, and 6 bases lay outside the gene matches. CDR3 nucleotide sequence: TGTGCCAGCAGCCACCGGACAGGGGGCGGTGGAAACACCATATATTTT. Its protein product is CASSHRTGGGGNTIYF.

This clone was counted a single time. V usage is TRBV30 and J usage is TRBJ2-7, with 14 bases matching TRBD2. Germline V lookup: CDR1 GTSNPN, CDR2 SVGIG (reference sequence). The CDR3 spans 15 residues. With 3 bases clipped from V and 6 bases from J, the junction kept 7 bases outside the gene matches. The CDR3 reads CAWSQGLAGVSEQYF. CDR3 sequence (DNA): TGTGCCTGGAGCCAGGGACTAGCGGGAGTGAGCGAGCAGTACTTC.

A single count supports this clone. The rearrangement uses TRBV9 and TRBJ2-3, with D possibly being TRBD2 (7 bases). The ends were cut back, 0 bases at V and 2 bases at J, with 10 bases in the middle. CDR1 and CDR2 (germline): SGDLS, YYNGEE. The CDR3 is 15 amino acids. In DNA, the CDR3 is TGTGCCAGCAGCGTAGGTGGGGGGGCCACAGATACGCAGTATTTT. This codes for CASSVGGGATDTQYF.

The V gene is TRBV6-1, the J gene TRBJ2-5; perhaps TRBD2 as D (5 bases). TRBJ2-7 matches the DNA end more closely, so the J call is doubtful. Looked up from germline, CDR1 is MNHNS and CDR2 is SASEGT. CDR3 length: 14 residues. This CDR3 is CASSEREGGYEQYF. The CDR3 coding sequence is TGTGCCAGCAGTGAACGGGAAGGAGGCTACGAGCAGTACTTC.

The genes are TRBV9 and TRBJ2-5; 14 nucleotides match TRBD2. The ends lost 4 bases at V and 5 bases at J; junction bases unmatched: 4. The CDR3 runs 15 residues. Germline CDR1 and CDR2: SGDLS and YYNGEE. The CDR3 here is CASSPGLAGVETQYF. CDR3 in DNA: TGTGCCAGCAGCCCGGGACTAGCGGGAGTGGAGACCCAGTACTTC.

This clone was seen a single time. The rearrangement uses TRBV7-9 and TRBJ2-7, with 8 bases aligning to TRBD1. The ends lost 2 bases at V and 3 bases at J; junction bases unmatched: 6. The CDR3 is 15 amino acids. Per the germline V gene, CDR1 is SEHNR and CDR2 is FQNEAQ (reference sequence). CDR3 sequence: CASSLWGTGGYEQYF. The CDR3 DNA reads TGTGCCAGCAGCTTATGGGGGACAGGCGGCTACGAGCAGTACTTC.

This clone has a single count. This chain connects TRBV10-3 to TRBJ2-7; TRBD1 agrees at 8 bases. The germline CDR1 and CDR2 sequences are ENHRY and SYGVKD. The V segment lost 6 bases and the J segment 0 bases; nucleotides outside the gene matches: 4. The CDR3 is 14 residues long. The CDR3 nucleotides read TGTGCCATCAGACCGGGACAGGCCTCCTACGAGCAGTACTTC. This sequence encodes CAIRPGQASYEQYF.

This clone showed up just a few times. The chain combines TRBV4-1 with TRBJ2-3; maybe TRBD2 (6 bases). This CDR3 contains 15 residues. CDR1 and CDR2 from the germline V gene are MGHRA and YSYEKL. Trimming took off 4 bases at V and 3 bases at J, with 14 bases between the two ends. CDR3 sequence reads: CASSLTTGATDTQYF. The CDR3, as DNA: TGCGCCAGCAGCCTCACGACGGGAGCGACAGATACGCAGTATTTT.

The CDR3 is CASSRDSSTDTQYF. The CDR3, as DNA: TGTGCCAGCAGCAGGGACTCGAGCACAGATACGCAGTATTTT. This chain links TRBV2 with TRBJ2-3; TRBD2 might be the D (6 bases). Germline-derived CDR1 and CDR2 are SNHLY and FYNNEI. V was shortened by 6 bases and J by 0 bases, with 10 bases between the two germline ends. The CDR3 sequence is 14 residues long.

The chain carries TRBV11-3 and TRBJ2-2; the D gene is possibly TRBD2 (5 bases). V lost 1 base to trimming and J lost 1 base, with 10 bases between them. The CDR3 spans 16 residues. Germline V gene sequence: CDR1 SGHNT, CDR2 YENEEA. CDR3 bases: TGTGCCAGCAGCTTAGCTGCTAGCAGGAACACCGGGGAGCTGTTTTTT. This translates into CASSLAASRNTGELFF.

The V gene is TRBV2, the J gene TRBJ2-7, with 11 positions matching TRBD2. Per germline, CDR1 SNHLY and CDR2 FYNNEI. V was pared by 4 bases and J by 4 bases, with 6 bases of the junction left unmatched. CDR3 size: 15 residues. In nucleotides, the CDR3 is TGTGCCAGCAGTGGTAGCGGGAGGGTCCGATACGAGCAGTACTTC. The encoded protein is CASSGSGRVRYEQYF.

This chain uses TRBV6-6 with TRBJ2-7; possible D gene TRBD2, 6 bases. Trimming left V 5 bases short and J 2 bases short, with 16 bases between. Germline CDR1 MNHNY, CDR2 SVGAGI (reference sequence). This CDR3 region has 15 residues. The CDR3 DNA is TGTGCCAGCAGTGATCACAAGGAGGGGACCTACGAGCAGTACTTC. Translated, it gives CASSDHKEGTYEQYF.

This chain connects TRBV6-5 to TRBJ2-3; the match to TRBD2 covers 8 bases. The CDR3 extends over 16 amino acids. After removal of 4 bases from V and 4 bases from J, the junction contained 10 bases not matched to a gene. From germline, CDR1 is MNHEY and CDR2 SVGAGI. The CDR3 DNA reads TGTGCCAGCAGTTCTATCGGGGGGGGGACGCCAGATACGCAGTATTTT. It encodes CASSSIGGGTPDTQYF.

The table lists this clone with a count of one. The chain employs TRBV7-9 and TRBJ2-3; the match to TRBD1 covers 7 bases. Germline CDR1 and CDR2: SEHNR and FQNEAQ (reference sequence). CDR3 size: 15 residues. Unmatched junction bases numbered 4, after V lost 2 bases and J lost 2 bases. CDR3 DNA: TGTGCCAGCAGCTTAAGGGGGCGTCCCACAGATACGCAGTATTTT. Translated: CASSLRGRPTDTQYF.

The genes are TRBV5-1 and TRBJ2-7; maybe TRBD1 (6 bases). V was clipped by 3 bases and J by 6 bases, with 13 bases between them. This CDR3 has 13 residues. Germline V gives CDR1 SGHRS, CDR2 YFSETQ. Written as DNA, the CDR3 is TGCGCCAGCAGCTCCGGGACATCAGGCGAGCAGTACTTC. Amino acids: CASSSGTSGEQYF.

This clone was counted a single time. CDR3: CASRSRTSVDTQYF. In nucleotides, the CDR3 is TGTGCCAGCAGGAGCCGTACTAGCGTAGATACGCAGTATTTT. The chain is built from TRBV2 and TRBJ2-3, with 7 bases lining up with TRBD2. This CDR3 contains 14 residues. V was clipped by 6 bases and J by 5 bases; unmatched bases: 8. Germline CDR1 is SNHLY and CDR2 is FYNNEI.

This chain connects TRBV18 to TRBJ1-1, with TRBD1 as a possible D gene (6 bases). Deletions cut 0 bases from V and 1 base from J, with 9 bases between. CDR1 and CDR2 (germline): KGHSH, LQKENI. The CDR3 is 15 amino acids. The CDR3 is CASSPPGHQNTEAFF. CDR3 DNA: TGTGCCAGCTCACCACCGGGACACCAGAACACTGAAGCTTTCTTT.

The chain joins TRBV14 to TRBJ2-1; 13 bases line up with TRBD2. This CDR3 contains 16 residues. The germline V gene encodes CDR1 SGHDN and CDR2 FVKESK. Trimming removed 1 base from V and 4 bases from J; junction bases left unmatched: 1. The DNA of the CDR3 is TGTGCCAGCAGCCAAGCGACTAGCGGGAGGTACAATGAGCAGTTCTTC. It is translated as CASSQATSGRYNEQFF.

CDR3 protein: CASRSILGLAGSKNEQFF. In nucleotides, the CDR3 is TGCGCCAGCAGATCTATACTTGGACTAGCGGGAAGCAAAAATGAGCAGTTCTTC. The chain joins TRBV4-1 to TRBJ2-1; 12 bases match TRBD2. The CDR3 extends over 18 amino acids. The germline gives CDR1 MGHRA, CDR2 YSYEKL. Losses at the gene ends were 6 bases for V and 7 bases for J; bases not matched to a gene: 16.

The V gene is TRBV2, the J gene TRBJ2-2, with 11 bases fitting TRBD2. The V segment lost 5 bases and the J segment 6 bases; nucleotides outside the gene matches: 5. In germline, CDR1 is SNHLY, CDR2 FYNNEI. This CDR3 has 15 residues. CDR3: CASSSSGRQSGELFF. The CDR3 nucleotides are TGTGCCAGCAGTTCTAGCGGGAGGCAGTCCGGGGAGCTGTTTTTT.